Listed here are 29 T cell receptor beta chains from one sample, sequenced in a study of metastatic and nonmetastatic thyroid tumors. Every patient was untreated before thyroid surgery. TCRdb re-processed the PCR reads through MiXCR. The sample consists of under 95,000 clones, about 9.1% of them appearing once. The sequenced material came from blood. These receptors originate from a female donor with papillary thyroid cancer or a benign thyroid nodule (not recorded which). Some clones in this sample may be carry-over from other donors' samples.

This clone appeared many times. This chain joins TRBV30 and TRBJ1-2; 8 bases are shared with TRBD1. Germline V gene data show CDR1 as GTSNPN and CDR2 as SVGIG (reference sequence). This CDR3 region has 16 residues. V dropped 3 bases and J dropped 8; count of bases not matched to a gene: 17. The CDR3 is CAWRGGTNQGAEGYTF. CDR3 bases: TGTGCCTGGAGGGGCGGGACTAACCAGGGGGCTGAAGGCTACACCTTC.

This clone was recorded at least ten times. The chain has TRBV12-3 or TRBV12-4 and TRBJ2-4; maybe TRBD2 (6 bases). CDR3 size: 14 residues. With 3 bases removed from V and 9 bases from J, the gap between germline ends came to 15 bases. The CDR3 here is CASSLGGGLSIQYF. In DNA, the CDR3 is TGTGCCAGCAGTTTGGGTGGGGGGTTGAGCATTCAGTACTTC.

Concerning this clone: A junction boundary mismatches the germline segment, possibly from a read error. This chain links TRBV5-1 with TRBJ2-7, with a weak D call TRBD2 (6 bases). The CDR3 totals 13 residues. The germline gives CDR1 SGHRS, CDR2 YFSETQ. The CDR3 nucleotides read TGCGCCAGCAGCGGGACTGTGACCTACGAGCAGTACTTT. This gives the protein CASSGTVTYEQYF.

The genes are TRBV11-2 and TRBJ2-7, with D perhaps given as TRBD1 or TRBD2 (5 bases each). The length of the CDR3 is 16 residues. Germline assignment: CDR1 SGHAT and CDR2 FQNNGV. Trimming stripped 1 base from V and 4 bases from J, with 17 bases between. In DNA, the CDR3 is TGTGCCAGCAGCTTAGTTTGGGATAGGGACGAGTACGAGCAGTACTTC. It translates to CASSLVWDRDEYEQYF.

The chain combines TRBV30 with TRBJ1-5; TRBD1 matches at 7 bases. The junction had 12 bases not matched to a gene; V was cut back by 3 bases and J by 10 bases. CDR3 length equals 14 residues. The germline V gene encodes CDR1 GTSNPN and CDR2 SVGIG (reference sequence). CDR3 in amino acids: CAWSSGTVEHPQHF. CDR3 DNA: TGTGCCTGGAGCTCCGGGACAGTCGAGCATCCCCAGCATTTT.

This clone came up many times. The chain couples TRBV6-1 to TRBJ2-7; D might be TRBD2 (5 bases). Germline CDR1 and CDR2: MNHNS and SASEGT. V shed 4 bases and J shed 0 bases, with 13 bases lying between them. The CDR3 is 15 residues long. This CDR3 is CASSVLGTSSYEQYF. The CDR3 nucleotides read TGTGCCAGCAGTGTGTTAGGAACTAGCTCCTACGAGCAGTACTTC.

At least ten counts were recorded for this clone. The chain links TRBV4-2 to TRBJ1-5, with a possible D match to TRBD1 (6 bases). V was pared by 5 bases and J by 1 base, with 12 bases between. The CDR3 is 15 residues long. Germline CDR1 is LGHNA and CDR2 is YNFKEQ. CDR3 coding DNA: TGTGCCAGCAGCATTGACAGGTGGAGCAATCAGCCCCAGCATTTT. It specifies CASSIDRWSNQPQHF.

The chain employs TRBV5-1 and TRBJ2-5; TRBD1 or TRBD2 may be the D gene (6 bases each). CDR1 and CDR2 from the germline V gene are SGHRS and YFSETQ. The CDR3 covers 14 residues. Trimming left V 2 bases short and J 5 bases short, with 13 bases between. This CDR3 is CASSFGGRGETQYF. CDR3 nucleotide sequence: TGCGCCAGCAGCTTCGGGGGCCGGGGTGAGACCCAGTACTTC.

This clone was picked up many times. The CDR3 nucleotides are TGTGCCAGCAGTAAAGGGCTTTACGAGCAGTACTTC. Amino acids: CASSKGLYEQYF. The chain carries TRBV12-3 or TRBV12-4 and TRBJ2-7, with D hard to call. This CDR3 has 12 amino acids. Trimming cost V 5 bases and J 4 bases, with 9 bases left between them.

At least ten counts were recorded for this clone. This rearrangement joins TRBV30 to TRBJ2-3; D uncertain. This CDR3 contains 18 residues. CDR1 GTSNPN and CDR2 SVGIG come from the germline V gene (reference sequence). Trimming took 1 base from V and 3 from J, leaving 23 bases between them. This CDR3 reads CAWSGGSWMRPYTDTQYF. Written as DNA, the CDR3 is TGTGCCTGGAGTGGTGGCTCATGGATGCGGCCTTATACAGATACGCAGTATTTT.

This clone came up many times. The chain uses TRBV12-3 or TRBV12-4 and TRBJ2-3; 13 nucleotides align to TRBD2. Trimming cost V 5 bases and J 3 bases; bases outside gene matches: 2. The CDR3 spans 15 residues. In DNA, the CDR3 is TGTGCCAGCAGTGGGACTAGCGGGGATACAGATACGCAGTATTTT. Translation: CASSGTSGDTDTQYF.

This clone was seen many times. This chain connects TRBV6-1 to TRBJ2-3, with D possibly being TRBD1 (5 bases). Looked up from germline, CDR1 is MNHNS and CDR2 is SASEGT. The CDR3 sequence is 12 residues long. Trimming left V 3 bases short and J 4 bases short, with 5 bases between. The CDR3 bases are TGTGCCAGCAGTGACAGGGCAGATACGCAGTATTTT. It encodes CASSDRADTQYF.

Comment on this clone: A read error is possible here, since a much larger clone lies one base away. This sequence joins TRBV3-1 and TRBJ1-1; 8 nucleotides agree with TRBD1. The germline V gene encodes CDR1 LGHDT and CDR2 YNNKEL (reference sequence). This CDR3 spans 16 amino acids. The CDR3 DNA reads as TGTGCCAGCAGCCAAGTCTCCATTAGGACAGGGCCTGAAGCTCTCTTT. It yields the protein CASSQVSIRTGPEALF. The whole variable domain, remainder taken from reference TRBV3-1 and TRBJ1-1, is DTAVSQTPKYLVTQMGNDKSIKCEQNLGHDTMYWYKQDSKKFLKIMFSYNNKELIINETVPNRFSPKSPDKAHLNLHINSLELGDSAVYFCASSQVSIRTGPEALFGQGTRLTVV.

At least ten counts were recorded for this clone. The genes are TRBV11-1 and TRBJ2-5; 8 bases are a match to TRBD2. This CDR3 contains 18 residues. CDR1 is SGHAT and CDR2 is FQDESV in the germline V gene (reference sequence). After removal of 5 bases from V and 4 bases from J, the junction contained 18 bases not matched to a gene. This chain's CDR3 is CASSPPRWGAGVRETQYF. The CDR3 DNA sequence: TGTGCCAGCAGCCCACCCCGATGGGGAGCGGGGGTTCGAGAGACCCAGTACTTC. The whole variable domain, filled in from reference TRBV11-1 and TRBJ2-5, reads EAEVAQSPRYKITEKSQAVAFWCDPISGHATLYWYRQILGQGPELLVQFQDESVVDDSQLPKDRFSAERLKGVDSTLKIQPAELGDSAMYLCASSPPRWGAGVRETQYFGPGTRLLVL.

This clone was detected many times. Other DNA sequences within the sample encode an identical CDR3. This chain joins TRBV15 and TRBJ1-1; D gene unclear. The CDR3 spans 14 residues. CDR1 LNHNV and CDR2 YYDKDF come from the germline V gene (reference sequence). V was trimmed by 0 bases and J by 7 bases, leaving 12 bases between them. The CDR3 DNA is TGTGCCACCAGCAGAGAAATTGACGGAGTTGAAGCTTTCTTT. Translating it yields CATSREIDGVEAFF. Full variable domain (missing parts from reference TRBV15 and TRBJ1-1): DAMVIQNPRYQVTQFGKPVTLSCSQTLNHNVMYWYQQKSSQAPKLLFHYYDKDFNNEADTPDNFQSRRPNTSFCFLDIRSPGLGDTAMYLCATSREIDGVEAFFGQGTRLTVV.

This clone was counted many times. The CDR3 nucleotides read TGTGCCAGCAGTTACCGGTTAGGAAGGGCGGAGTACGAGCAGTACTTC. Translating gives CASSYRLGRAEYEQYF. The chain is built from TRBV6-2 or TRBV6-3 and TRBJ2-7; D gene unclear. The length of the CDR3 is 16 residues. Germline-derived CDR1 and CDR2 are MNHEY and SVGEGT. Trimming pared 2 bases from V and 4 bases from J, leaving 18 bases between.

This clone is medium-sized (0.01 to 0.1%) by share. The V gene is TRBV6-1, the J gene TRBJ2-3; D may be TRBD1 (6 bases). V gave up 4 bases and J gave up 4 bases, with 15 bases separating them. Germline CDR1 and CDR2: MNHNS and SASEGT. This CDR3 is built from 15 residues. CDR3 region: CASSGGAGDADTQYF. The CDR3 coding sequence is TGTGCCAGCAGTGGGGGCGCAGGGGACGCAGATACGCAGTATTTT.

This clone showed up just a few times. The chain joins TRBV12-3 or TRBV12-4 to TRBJ1-2; no definite D call. The CDR3 sequence is 12 residues long. Trimming cost V 1 base and J 7 bases, with 7 bases left between them. The CDR3 is CASSLEGSGYTF. The CDR3 coding sequence is TGTGCCAGCAGTTTAGAAGGGAGTGGCTACACCTTC.

This clone was recorded at least ten times. The chain recombines TRBV30 with TRBJ2-3; 7 positions match TRBD2. This CDR3 is 15 amino acids long. CDR1 and CDR2 from the germline V gene are GTSNPN and SVGIG (reference sequence). V lost 2 bases to trimming and J lost 4 bases; unmatched junction nucleotides: 9. CDR3 region: CAWSPSYGLADTQYF. In DNA, the CDR3 is TGTGCCTGGAGTCCCTCCTATGGACTAGCAGATACGCAGTATTTT.

This clone was recorded a few times. One base away lies a much larger clone, so this may be a sequencing read error. This sequence joins TRBV6-1 and TRBJ2-3, with D maybe TRBD2 (6 bases). Trimming stripped 10 bases from V and 4 bases from J, with 9 bases between. The CDR3 extends over 11 amino acids. Germline lookup yields CDR1 MNHNS and CDR2 SASEGT. This CDR3 reads CAIRESDTQYF. The CDR3 nucleotides are TGTGCCATCCGGGAGTCAGATACGCAGTATTTT.

At least ten counts were recorded for this clone. The CDR3 region is CSARQGNQPQHF. The DNA for the CDR3 is TGCAGTGCTAGACAGGGGAATCAGCCCCAGCATTTT. The V and J genes are TRBV20-1 and TRBJ1-5; tentatively, D is TRBD1 (6 bases). Germline-derived CDR1 and CDR2 are DFQATT and SNEGSKA (reference sequence). The CDR3 has 12 residues. V was clipped by 2 bases and J by 4 bases, with 6 bases between them.

A remark on this clone: This clone may be a read error of a much larger clone one base away. In the same sample, other DNA sequences code for this CDR3. The J gene is TRBJ2-1, the V gene TRBV20-1; the D gene is possibly TRBD1 (6 bases). CDR3 length: 13 amino acids. Germline loops: CDR1 DFQATT, CDR2 SNEGSKA (reference sequence). Trimming shortened V by 6 bases and J by 9 bases, and 18 bases separated the two germline ends. CDR3 coding DNA: TGCAGTGCCCAACAAGGGGGTGGACGTGAGCAGTTCTTC. This gives the protein CSAQQGGGREQFF.

This clone showed up many times. The V gene is TRBV27, the J gene TRBJ2-7; maybe TRBD2 (6 bases). Per germline, CDR1 MNHEY and CDR2 SMNVEV (reference sequence). Trimming left V 3 bases short and J 1 base short, with 7 bases between. CDR3 length: 13 amino acids. The CDR3 sequence is CASSFRGSYEQYF. CDR3 DNA sequence: TGTGCCAGCAGTTTTCGGGGGTCCTACGAGCAGTACTTC.

In this sample, this clone turned up many times. CDR3 DNA sequence: TGTGCCAGCAGCTTAGCTACTAGCGGCTACGAGCAGTACTTC. It translates to CASSLATSGYEQYF. The gene calls are TRBV13 and TRBJ2-7; 8 nucleotides line up with TRBD2. There are 14 residues in the CDR3. CDR1 is PRHDT, CDR2 FYEKMQ, per germline (reference sequence). J lost 3 bases, V lost 1 base, and 2 bases had no gene match.

This clone was observed many times. The CDR3: CASTDYPEGAEQFF. The CDR3 coding sequence is TGTGCCAGCACGGACTACCCAGAGGGGGCTGAGCAGTTCTTC. The chain has TRBV27 and TRBJ2-1; D may be TRBD1 (7 bases). The germline V and J ends were trimmed by 7 bases and 9 bases, with 19 bases remaining between them. Germline V gives CDR1 MNHEY, CDR2 SMNVEV (reference sequence). This CDR3 has 14 amino acids.

This clone was counted ten times or more. J is TRBJ1-1 and V is TRBV19; no firm D call. This CDR3 has 14 residues. With 0 bases removed from V and 4 bases from J, the gap between germline ends came to 9 bases. The germline V gene has CDR1 LNHDA and CDR2 SQIVND (reference sequence). CDR3 sequence (DNA): TGTGCCAGTAGTATAGACGGCAGGTCCACTGAAGCTTTCTTT. This gives the protein CASSIDGRSTEAFF.

This clone was observed many times. The chain couples TRBV4-1 to TRBJ2-3; 12 nucleotides match TRBD2. The V gene's germline CDR1 is MGHRA and CDR2 YSYEKL. The CDR3 sequence is 17 residues long. Unmatched junction bases numbered 9, after V lost 3 bases and J lost 5 bases. The CDR3 loop reads CASSQTSSGGGLDTQYF. DNA of the CDR3: TGCGCCAGCAGCCAGACCTCTAGCGGGGGGGGATTAGATACGCAGTATTTT.

This clone has just a few counts. This rearrangement joins TRBV6-1 to TRBJ1-5; 7 bases match TRBD1. The germline gives CDR1 MNHNS, CDR2 SASEGT. The CDR3 runs 14 residues. Trimming removed 9 bases from V and 9 bases from J; junction bases left unmatched: 14. CDR3 sequence reads: CASGDRAKPWPQHF. The CDR3 region has the DNA TGTGCCAGTGGTGACAGGGCCAAACCCTGGCCCCAGCATTTT.

The sample holds a few counts of this clone. This may arise from a read error, as a much more abundant clone is one base away. The chain couples TRBV9 to TRBJ1-3; TRBD1 is a possible D gene (5 bases). The germline V gene encodes CDR1 SGDLS and CDR2 YYNGEE. This CDR3 contains 16 residues. Trimming took 4 bases from V and 1 from J, leaving 15 bases between them. The CDR3 DNA is TGTGCCAGCAGCCCCTGGGGGTGTGCATCTGGAAACACCATATATTTT. Protein product: CASSPWGCASGNTIYF.